A selection of T cell receptor beta chains follows, all from one sample in a study of CD4 and CD8 cells across lung adenocarcinoma regions. TCRdb independently ran MiXCR on the PCR reads; one entry per CDR3 protein. Of about 3,500 distinct CDR3 sequences in the sample, over 60% were seen once. Sequencing input: CD4+ T cells from the margin of a lung tumor. The source of these receptors is a female donor with lung adenocarcinoma. The CD4 and CD8 labels of this study may be unreliable. The CDR3 runs from the conserved cysteine through the conserved F or W. D genes are given only for firm matches. The size field is filled for only some rows; it gives once, few, many or a size class.

V gene: TRBV6-1; D gene: TRBD2; J gene: TRBJ2-3; clone size: .; CDR3 protein: CASRSGGGSDTQYF; CDR3 DNA: TGTGCCAGCAGGTCGGGGGGGGGATCAGATACGCAGTATTTT
V gene: TRBV7-3; D gene: TRBD1; J gene: TRBJ2-1; clone size: .; CDR3 protein: CASSNSFQGAYNEQFF; CDR3 DNA: TGTGCCAGCAGCAATTCCTTCCAGGGGGCATACAATGAGCAGTTCTTC
V gene: TRBV6-2/TRBV6-3; D gene: TRBD2; J gene: TRBJ2-3; clone size: .; CDR3 protein: CASTKGGGVGTSTDTQYF; CDR3 DNA: TGTGCCAGCACGAAAGGCGGGGGGGTAGGGACTAGCACAGATACGCAGTATTTT
V gene: TRBV3-1; D gene: .; J gene: TRBJ2-3; clone size: .; CDR3 protein: CASSQGWSRDTQYF; CDR3 DNA: TGTGCCAGCAGCCAAGGTTGGTCACGGGATACGCAGTATTTT
V gene: TRBV6-1; D gene: .; J gene: TRBJ2-1; clone size: .; CDR3 protein: CASSASSYNEQFF; CDR3 DNA: TGTGCCAGCAGTGCTAGCTCCTACAATGAGCAGTTCTTC
V gene: TRBV6-5; D gene: TRBD2; J gene: TRBJ2-1; clone size: .; CDR3 protein: CASSYRASGGYEQFF; CDR3 DNA: TGTGCCAGCAGTTACCGGGCTAGCGGCGGCTACGAGCAGTTCTTC
V gene: TRBV9; D gene: TRBD2; J gene: TRBJ2-1; clone size: .; CDR3 protein: CASSSGRAFNEQFF; CDR3 DNA: TGTGCCAGCAGCTCGGGGAGGGCCTTCAATGAGCAGTTCTTC
V gene: TRBV6-1; D gene: .; J gene: TRBJ1-2; clone size: few; CDR3 protein: CASSERDGGLNYGYTF; CDR3 DNA: TGTGCCAGCAGTGAAAGGGACGGGGGACTGAACTATGGCTACACCTTC
V gene: TRBV6-5; D gene: .; J gene: TRBJ2-1; clone size: .; CDR3 protein: CASSYTGDNEQFF; CDR3 DNA: TGTGCCAGCAGTTACACTGGAGACAATGAGCAGTTCTTC
V gene: TRBV12-3/TRBV12-4; D gene: .; J gene: TRBJ2-2; clone size: few; CDR3 protein: CASRQGEFNTGELFF; CDR3 DNA: TGTGCCAGCAGGCAAGGGGAGTTCAACACCGGGGAGCTGTTTTTT
V gene: TRBV6-1; D gene: .; J gene: TRBJ2-5; clone size: once; CDR3 protein: CASSDWETQYF; CDR3 DNA: TGTGCCAGCAGTGATTGGGAGACCCAGTACTTC
V gene: TRBV6-5; D gene: .; J gene: TRBJ2-1; clone size: few; CDR3 protein: CASSTRGTSLPYNEQFF; CDR3 DNA: TGTGCCAGCAGTACGCGGGGAACTAGCCTCCCCTACAATGAGCAGTTCTTC
V gene: TRBV11-3; D gene: TRBD2; J gene: TRBJ2-3; clone size: .; CDR3 protein: CASSGGGDTDTQYF; CDR3 DNA: TGTGCGAGCAGCGGGGGGGGTGACACAGATACGCAGTATTTT
V gene: TRBV12-5; D gene: .; J gene: TRBJ2-7; clone size: .; CDR3 protein: CASETRPSYEQYF; CDR3 DNA: TGTGCTAGTGAAACGAGGCCTTCCTACGAGCAGTACTTC
V gene: TRBV5-4; D gene: TRBD2; J gene: TRBJ2-1; clone size: .; CDR3 protein: CASSAGLAGGGYNEQFF; CDR3 DNA: TGTGCCAGCAGCGCGGGACTAGCGGGAGGGGGCTACAATGAGCAGTTCTTC
V gene: TRBV7-2; D gene: .; J gene: TRBJ2-5; clone size: .; CDR3 protein: CATSVGPEEETQYF; CDR3 DNA: TGTGCCACCTCGGTTGGACCGGAGGAGGAGACCCAGTACTTC
V gene: TRBV5-1; D gene: .; J gene: TRBJ1-2; clone size: .; CDR3 protein: CASSYGTNYGYTF; CDR3 DNA: TGCGCCAGCAGCTACGGGACGAACTATGGCTACACCTTC
V gene: TRBV6-1; D gene: .; J gene: TRBJ2-6; clone size: .; CDR3 protein: CASKYSSGANVLTF; CDR3 DNA: TGTGCCAGCAAGTATTCCTCTGGGGCCAACGTCCTGACTTTC
V gene: TRBV6-1; D gene: TRBD2; J gene: TRBJ2-1; clone size: .; CDR3 protein: CASRTSGGAQASFNEQFF; CDR3 DNA: TGTGCCAGCAGGACTAGCGGGGGGGCTCAGGCTAGCTTCAATGAGCAGTTCTTC
V gene: TRBV6-1; D gene: .; J gene: TRBJ2-3; clone size: .; CDR3 protein: CASSEGWIDTQYF; CDR3 DNA: TGTGCCAGCAGTGAAGGGTGGATAGATACGCAGTATTTT
V gene: TRBV6-1; D gene: TRBD1; J gene: TRBJ1-2; clone size: few; CDR3 protein: CASTSGQGAGGYTF; CDR3 DNA: TGTGCCAGCACCTCGGGACAGGGGGCCGGTGGCTACACCTTC
V gene: TRBV10-3; D gene: .; J gene: TRBJ1-2; clone size: large; CDR3 protein: CANKGPGSAGYTF; CDR3 DNA: TGTGCCAACAAGGGCCCAGGGTCTGCTGGCTACACCTTC
V gene: TRBV7-3; D gene: .; J gene: TRBJ1-1; clone size: .; CDR3 protein: CASATARDGTEAFF; CDR3 DNA: TGTGCCAGCGCTACTGCCAGGGACGGCACTGAAGCTTTCTTT
V gene: TRBV10-1; D gene: TRBD2; J gene: TRBJ2-3; clone size: large; CDR3 protein: CASSPGLASSQYF; CDR3 DNA: TGCGCCAGCAGTCCGGGACTAGCTAGTTCGCAGTATTTT
V gene: TRBV7-2; D gene: .; J gene: TRBJ2-1; clone size: .; CDR3 protein: CASSSQPGGEGGQFF; CDR3 DNA: TGTGCCAGCAGCTCCCAGCCAGGGGGGGAAGGGGGGCAGTTCTTC
V gene: TRBV7-2; D gene: .; J gene: TRBJ2-4; clone size: .; CDR3 protein: CASSSRDPINIQYF; CDR3 DNA: TGTGCCAGCAGCTCCCGGGACCCCATTAACATTCAGTACTTC
V gene: TRBV6-1; D gene: TRBD1; J gene: TRBJ1-2; clone size: few; CDR3 protein: CASSETGQGGYGYTF; CDR3 DNA: TGTGCCAGCAGTGAGACGGGACAGGGTGGCTATGGCTACACCTTC
V gene: TRBV7-2; D gene: TRBD1; J gene: TRBJ2-3; clone size: .; CDR3 protein: CASSPGQGRADTQYF; CDR3 DNA: TGTGCCAGCAGCCCAGGACAGGGGAGGGCAGATACGCAGTATTTT
V gene: TRBV27; D gene: .; J gene: TRBJ2-6; clone size: large; CDR3 protein: CASSPYQGSGANVLTF; CDR3 DNA: TGTGCCAGCAGTCCCTATCAGGGCTCTGGGGCCAACGTCCTGACTTTC
V gene: TRBV6-1; D gene: .; J gene: TRBJ1-2; clone size: few; CDR3 protein: CASSEGSRISHYGYTF; CDR3 DNA: TGTGCCAGCAGTGAAGGGAGCAGGATTTCCCACTATGGCTACACCTTC
V gene: TRBV6-1; D gene: .; J gene: TRBJ2-7; clone size: large; CDR3 protein: CASSENNRDFDEQYF; CDR3 DNA: TGTGCCAGCAGTGAAAATAACCGGGACTTCGACGAGCAGTACTTC
V gene: TRBV6-5; D gene: .; J gene: TRBJ2-5; clone size: .; CDR3 protein: CASSYKGLRMEQYF; CDR3 DNA: TGTGCCAGCAGTTACAAGGGACTCCGAATGGAGCAGTACTTC
V gene: TRBV11-2; D gene: .; J gene: TRBJ1-1; clone size: .; CDR3 protein: CASSLGAGNTEAFF; CDR3 DNA: TGTGCCAGCAGCTTAGGTGCAGGGAACACTGAAGCTTTCTTT
V gene: TRBV7-2; D gene: .; J gene: TRBJ2-1; clone size: .; CDR3 protein: CASSIRVSEQFF; CDR3 DNA: TGTGCCAGCAGTATCAGGGTCAGTGAGCAGTTCTTC
V gene: TRBV4-1; D gene: .; J gene: TRBJ2-1; clone size: .; CDR3 protein: CASSQGGMFF; CDR3 DNA: TGCGCCAGCAGCCAAGGGGGGATGTTCTTC
V gene: TRBV5-1; D gene: .; J gene: TRBJ2-7; clone size: .; CDR3 protein: CASSWTGTNYEQYF; CDR3 DNA: TGCGCCAGCAGCTGGACAGGGACTAACTACGAGCAGTACTTC
V gene: TRBV6-1; D gene: .; J gene: TRBJ2-2; clone size: .; CDR3 protein: CASSEARATGELFF; CDR3 DNA: TGTGCCAGCAGTGAAGCAAGGGCCACCGGGGAGCTGTTTTTT
V gene: TRBV6-1; D gene: .; J gene: TRBJ2-5; clone size: .; CDR3 protein: CASTQGEVETQYF; CDR3 DNA: TGTGCCAGCACCCAGGGGGAGGTGGAGACCCAGTACTTC
V gene: TRBV6-1; D gene: .; J gene: TRBJ1-4; clone size: .; CDR3 protein: CASRARGIGNEKLFF; CDR3 DNA: TGTGCCAGCAGGGCTAGGGGGATCGGTAATGAAAAACTGTTTTTT
V gene: TRBV7-2; D gene: .; J gene: TRBJ2-3; clone size: .; CDR3 protein: CASSLRPATDTQYF; CDR3 DNA: TGTGCCAGCAGTTTAAGACCGGCCACAGATACGCAGTATTTT
V gene: TRBV11-2; D gene: .; J gene: TRBJ2-3; clone size: once; CDR3 protein: CASSLVGRRSHTDTQYF; CDR3 DNA: TGTGCCAGCAGCTTAGTGGGGCGGCGGTCACACACAGATACGCAGTATTTT
V gene: TRBV6-1; D gene: TRBD1; J gene: TRBJ1-2; clone size: .; CDR3 protein: CASSGRTGQGYGYTF; CDR3 DNA: TGTGCCAGCAGTGGTAGGACAGGGCAAGGCTATGGCTACACCTTC
V gene: TRBV7-2; D gene: TRBD1; J gene: TRBJ2-5; clone size: .; CDR3 protein: CASSLAGGQGRETQYF; CDR3 DNA: TGTGCCAGCAGCTTAGCGGGGGGACAGGGGCGAGAGACCCAGTACTTC
V gene: TRBV12-3/TRBV12-4; D gene: .; J gene: TRBJ2-5; clone size: once; CDR3 protein: CASSEGGHWDETQYF; CDR3 DNA: TGTGCCAGCAGTGAGGGGGGCCACTGGGATGAGACCCAGTACTTC
V gene: TRBV6-1; D gene: TRBD1; J gene: TRBJ1-5; clone size: .; CDR3 protein: CASREQGAGQPQHF; CDR3 DNA: TGTGCCAGCAGAGAACAGGGGGCAGGTCAGCCCCAGCATTTT
V gene: TRBV12-3/TRBV12-4; D gene: TRBD2; J gene: TRBJ2-1; clone size: few; CDR3 protein: CASRKRTSWQYNEQFF; CDR3 DNA: TGTGCCAGCAGGAAAAGGACTAGCTGGCAGTACAATGAGCAGTTCTTC
V gene: TRBV10-1; D gene: .; J gene: TRBJ2-3; clone size: few; CDR3 protein: CASRGSADTQYF; CDR3 DNA: TGCGCCAGCCGAGGGAGCGCAGATACGCAGTATTTT
V gene: TRBV6-1; D gene: .; J gene: TRBJ2-2; clone size: few; CDR3 protein: CASSESTGVRELFF; CDR3 DNA: TGTGCCAGCAGTGAATCTACGGGAGTCCGGGAGCTGTTTTTT
V gene: TRBV7-6; D gene: TRBD2; J gene: TRBJ2-3; clone size: .; CDR3 protein: CASSFPGLATDTQYF; CDR3 DNA: TGTGCCAGCAGCTTTCCGGGACTAGCCACAGATACGCAGTATTTT
V gene: TRBV6-1; D gene: TRBD2; J gene: TRBJ2-2; clone size: .; CDR3 protein: CASKYASGNTGELFF; CDR3 DNA: TGTGCCAGCAAGTACGCTAGCGGAAACACCGGGGAGCTGTTTTTT
V gene: TRBV6-1; D gene: .; J gene: TRBJ1-1; clone size: .; CDR3 protein: CASSEAPRGYTEAFF; CDR3 DNA: TGTGCCAGCAGTGAAGCTCCGAGGGGATACACTGAAGCTTTCTTT
V gene: TRBV6-1; D gene: TRBD1; J gene: TRBJ2-3; clone size: .; CDR3 protein: CASSGHRGSADTQYF; CDR3 DNA: TGTGCCAGCAGTGGGCACAGGGGTAGCGCAGATACGCAGTATTTT
V gene: TRBV5-1; D gene: TRBD2; J gene: TRBJ2-2; clone size: .; CDR3 protein: CASSAGELATGELFF; CDR3 DNA: TGCGCCAGCAGCGCGGGAGAATTGGCCACCGGGGAGCTGTTTTTT
V gene: TRBV6-1; D gene: .; J gene: TRBJ2-5; clone size: .; CDR3 protein: CASGGPGGRAQETQYF; CDR3 DNA: TGTGCCAGCGGGGGTCCGGGGGGCCGTGCCCAAGAGACCCAGTACTTC
V gene: TRBV11-3; D gene: .; J gene: TRBJ2-3; clone size: .; CDR3 protein: CASSLGLAYGNTDTQYF; CDR3 DNA: TGTGCCAGCAGCTTAGGTCTGGCTTACGGCAACACAGATACGCAGTATTTT